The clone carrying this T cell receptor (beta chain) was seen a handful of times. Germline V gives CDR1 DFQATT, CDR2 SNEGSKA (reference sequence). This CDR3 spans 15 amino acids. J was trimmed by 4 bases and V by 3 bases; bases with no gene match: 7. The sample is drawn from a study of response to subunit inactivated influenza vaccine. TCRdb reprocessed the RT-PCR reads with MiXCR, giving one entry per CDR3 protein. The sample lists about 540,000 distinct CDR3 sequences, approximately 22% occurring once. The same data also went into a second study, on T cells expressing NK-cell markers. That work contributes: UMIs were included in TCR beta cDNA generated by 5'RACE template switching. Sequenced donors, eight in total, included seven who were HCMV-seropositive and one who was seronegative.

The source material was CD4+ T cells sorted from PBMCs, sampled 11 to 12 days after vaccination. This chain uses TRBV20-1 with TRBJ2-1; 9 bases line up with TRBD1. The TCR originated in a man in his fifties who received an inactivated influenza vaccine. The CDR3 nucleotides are TGCAGTGCTAGGGGGACAGGGACAATGTACAATGAGCAGTTCTTC. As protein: CSARGTGTMYNEQFF.